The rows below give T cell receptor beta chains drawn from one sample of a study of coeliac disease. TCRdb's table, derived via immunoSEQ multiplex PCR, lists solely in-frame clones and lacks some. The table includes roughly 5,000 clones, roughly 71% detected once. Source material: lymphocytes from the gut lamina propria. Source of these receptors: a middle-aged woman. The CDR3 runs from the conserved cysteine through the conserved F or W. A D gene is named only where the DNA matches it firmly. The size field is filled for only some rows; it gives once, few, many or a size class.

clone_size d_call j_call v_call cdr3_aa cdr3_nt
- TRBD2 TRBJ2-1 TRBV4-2 CASSQVTSGNNEQFF TGTGCCAGCAGCCAAGTTACTAGCGGCAACAATGAGCAGTTCTTC
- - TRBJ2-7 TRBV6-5 CASRGGSGPGYEQYF TGTGCCAGCAGGGGGGGTTCGGGGCCAGGCTACGAGCAGTACTTC
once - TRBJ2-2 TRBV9 CASSGGEQNTGELFF TGTGCCAGCAGCGGGGGAGAGCAGAACACCGGGGAGCTGTTTTTT
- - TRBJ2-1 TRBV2 CASSELGWQFF TGTGCCAGCAGTGAGCTAGGTTGGCAGTTCTTC
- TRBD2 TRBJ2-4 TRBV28 CASRESGLAGVLRAKNIQYF TGTGCCAGCAGAGAAAGCGGACTAGCGGGAGTTCTTCGAGCCAAAAACATTCAGTACTTC
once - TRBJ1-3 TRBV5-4 CASSARGAGLSGNTIYF TGTGCCAGCAGCGCCCGCGGTGCGGGCCTCTCTGGAAACACCATATATTTT
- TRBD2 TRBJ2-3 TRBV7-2 CASSRLAGVPDTQYF TGTGCCAGCAGCCGACTAGCGGGAGTACCAGATACGCAGTATTTT
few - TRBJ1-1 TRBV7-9 CASRHVGGPSDTEAFF TGTGCCAGCAGACATGTGGGGGGGCCGTCTGACACTGAAGCTTTCTTT
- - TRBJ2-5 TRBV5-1 CASSLAQAQETQYF TGCGCCAGCAGCTTGGCGCAGGCTCAAGAGACCCAGTACTTC
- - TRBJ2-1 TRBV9 CASSVSTGSYEQFF TGTGCCAGCAGCGTCTCTACAGGGAGCTATGAGCAGTTCTTC
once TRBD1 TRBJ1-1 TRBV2 CASRKGAGSEAFF TGTGCCAGCCGAAAGGGGGCGGGTTCTGAAGCTTTCTTT
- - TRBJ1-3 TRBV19 CASKRTERNTIYF TGTGCCAGCAAACGGACAGAACGGAACACCATATATTTT
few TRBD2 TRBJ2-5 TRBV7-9 CASSRGLALETQYF TGTGCCAGCAGCAGGGGACTAGCGTTGGAGACCCAGTACTTC
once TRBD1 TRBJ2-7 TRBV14 CASSLTGGSYEQYF TGTGCCAGCAGCCTAACAGGGGGGTCCTACGAGCAGTACTTC
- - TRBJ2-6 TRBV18 CASSQHLDNLQSRANVLTF TGTGCCAGCTCACAGCATCTGGACAATTTACAAAGTCGGGCCAACGTCCTGACTTTC
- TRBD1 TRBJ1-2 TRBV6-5 CASKGANYGYTF TGTGCCAGCAAGGGGGCAAACTATGGCTACACCTTC
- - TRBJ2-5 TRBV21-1 CASRARIKKPQIDETQYF TGTGCCAGCAGGGCCAGGATAAAGAAACCCCAGATTGACGAGACCCAGTACTTC
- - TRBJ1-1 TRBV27 CASSLKTGYMNTEAFF TGTGCCAGCAGTTTAAAGACAGGATACATGAACACTGAAGCTTTCTTT
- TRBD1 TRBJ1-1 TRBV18 CASSPPKGANTEAFF TGTGCCAGCTCACCACCGAAGGGGGCGAACACTGAAGCTTTCTTT
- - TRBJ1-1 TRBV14 CASSQDYRGRPAFF TGTGCCAGCAGCCAAGATTATCGGGGTCGCCCAGCTTTCTTT
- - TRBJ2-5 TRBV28 CASSFSYRVRETQYF TGTGCCAGCAGTTTCTCTTACAGGGTTCGAGAGACCCAGTACTTC
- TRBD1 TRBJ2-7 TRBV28 CASSTGGYEQYF TGTGCCAGCAGCACAGGGGGCTACGAGCAGTACTTC
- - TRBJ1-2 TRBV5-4 CASTAKARTAYGYTF TGTGCCAGCACCGCAAAAGCCAGGACAGCCTATGGCTACACCTTC
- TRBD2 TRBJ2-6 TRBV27 CASSLRGEGSGANVLTF TGTGCCAGCAGTTTACGCGGGGAGGGCTCTGGGGCCAACGTCCTGACTTTC
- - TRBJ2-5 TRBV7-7 CASSLKGTHGTQYF TGTGCTAGCAGCTTAAAGGGGACTCATGGGACCCAGTACTTC
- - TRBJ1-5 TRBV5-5 CASSLGPGTYQPQHF TGTGCCAGCAGCTTGGGCCCAGGGACATATCAGCCCCAGCATTTT
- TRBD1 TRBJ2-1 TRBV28 CASSNLRTGGSAQFF TGTGCCAGCAGTAATCTCAGGACAGGGGGGTCAGCACAGTTCTTC
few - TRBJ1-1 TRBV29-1 CSVEVRGTEAFF TGCAGCGTTGAAGTCCGGGGCACTGAAGCTTTCTTT
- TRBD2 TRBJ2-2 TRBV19 CASRPSGRETGELFF TGTGCCAGTAGGCCGAGCGGGAGGGAAACCGGGGAGCTGTTTTTT
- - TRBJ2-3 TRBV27 CASSPNLASDTQYF TGTGCCAGCAGTCCCAATCTAGCGTCAGATACGCAGTATTTT
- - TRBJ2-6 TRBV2 CASSEASPGANVLTF TGTGCCAGCAGTGAAGCCTCTCCTGGGGCCAACGTCCTGACTTTC
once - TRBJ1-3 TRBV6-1 CASSGGQRNTIYF TGTGCCAGCAGTGGGGGGCAAAGAAACACCATATATTTT
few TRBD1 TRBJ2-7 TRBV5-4 CASSSPRAGGDEQYF TGTGCCAGCAGCTCACCGAGGGCAGGGGGCGACGAGCAGTACTTC